The rows below give T cell receptor beta chains drawn from one sample of a study of regulatory T cells in long-lasting Graves disease. A single record per CDR3 protein comes from TCRdb applying MiXCR to the multiplex PCR reads. This sample yields 250,000 to 300,000 distinct CDR3 sequences, of which around 19% are seen a single time; approximately 14% belongs to the top ten. Another study also made use of these data, one on T cells in Graves' hyperthyroidism and ophthalmopathy.

Sequenced material: peripheral blood mononuclear cells (PBMCs), taken at new diagnosis, from a patient treated with antithyroid drugs. The origin of the receptors is a woman in her twenties or thirties with Graves disease. Both conserved end residues are part of each CDR3. A D gene is named only where the DNA matches it firmly. The listing skips clone size in some rows; elsewhere it reads once, few, many or a size class.

D gene: TRBD2; J gene: TRBJ2-5; clone size: NA; V gene: TRBV28; CDR3 DNA: TGTGCCAGCAGCTTAGCCGGGACTAGCGGACAAGAGACCCAGTACTTC; CDR3 protein: CASSLAGTSGQETQYF
D gene: TRBD1; J gene: TRBJ2-5; clone size: NA; V gene: TRBV12-3/TRBV12-4; CDR3 DNA: TGTGCCAGCAGGGACAGGGCCCTCCAAGAGACCCAGTACTTC; CDR3 protein: CASRDRALQETQYF
D gene: NA; J gene: TRBJ1-1; clone size: many; V gene: TRBV7-6; CDR3 DNA: TGTGCCAGCAGCTTCAATGACGGGAATGCTTTCTTT; CDR3 protein: CASSFNDGNAFF
D gene: NA; J gene: TRBJ2-7; clone size: many; V gene: TRBV5-1; CDR3 DNA: TGCGCCAGCGCCCACGAGGGAAACTACGAGCAGTACTTC; CDR3 protein: CASAHEGNYEQYF
D gene: TRBD2; J gene: TRBJ2-5; clone size: few; V gene: TRBV20-1; CDR3 DNA: TGCAGTGCTAGATTGCGGGGGGGACTAGAGGCCCAGTACTTC; CDR3 protein: CSARLRGGLEAQYF
D gene: TRBD1; J gene: TRBJ1-5; clone size: NA; V gene: TRBV9; CDR3 DNA: TGTGCCAGCAGTAGGACAGGGGGGGGGGGTCAGCCCCAGCATTTT; CDR3 protein: CASSRTGGGGQPQHF
D gene: NA; J gene: TRBJ1-2; clone size: many; V gene: TRBV6-1; CDR3 DNA: TGTGCCAGCAGTCCCAACAGGGACTATGGCTACACCTTC; CDR3 protein: CASSPNRDYGYTF
D gene: NA; J gene: TRBJ1-6; clone size: NA; V gene: TRBV9; CDR3 DNA: TGTGCCAGCAGCGTAGAGTGGTGGGACGGGAGCTCCTATAATTCACCCCTCCACTTT; CDR3 protein: CASSVEWWDGSSYNSPLHF
D gene: NA; J gene: TRBJ2-7; clone size: NA; V gene: TRBV2; CDR3 DNA: TGTGCCAGCTCCAGGGTCGACGAGCAGTACTTC; CDR3 protein: CASSRVDEQYF
D gene: NA; J gene: TRBJ2-1; clone size: NA; V gene: TRBV7-9; CDR3 DNA: TGTGCCAGCAGCTTAGTGTTTCCAGGGGACGTCAATGAGCAGTTCTTC; CDR3 protein: CASSLVFPGDVNEQFF
D gene: NA; J gene: TRBJ1-6; clone size: many; V gene: TRBV7-9; CDR3 DNA: TGTGCCAGCAGCTTTTCCGGGGAAGATTTTCCCCTCCACTTT; CDR3 protein: CASSFSGEDFPLHF
D gene: NA; J gene: TRBJ1-4; clone size: many; V gene: TRBV3-1; CDR3 DNA: TGTGCCAGCAGCCAGCAGAATGAAAAACTGTTTTTT; CDR3 protein: CASSQQNEKLFF
D gene: NA; J gene: TRBJ1-2; clone size: NA; V gene: TRBV14; CDR3 DNA: TGTGCCAGCAGGGGGGACGGCTATGGCTACACCTTC; CDR3 protein: CASRGDGYGYTF
D gene: NA; J gene: TRBJ2-1; clone size: many; V gene: TRBV6-2/TRBV6-3; CDR3 DNA: TGTGCCACCAAAGACAGAAGTGAGCAGTTCTTC; CDR3 protein: CATKDRSEQFF
D gene: NA; J gene: TRBJ1-1; clone size: many; V gene: TRBV27; CDR3 DNA: TGTGCCAGCAGTTTATACTTCGGGACATTAGCTTTCTTT; CDR3 protein: CASSLYFGTLAFF
D gene: NA; J gene: TRBJ1-4; clone size: many; V gene: TRBV7-9; CDR3 DNA: TGCGCCAGCAGCTTGGAACAGTCTAATGAAAAACTGTTTTTT; CDR3 protein: CASSLEQSNEKLFF
D gene: NA; J gene: TRBJ2-3; clone size: many; V gene: TRBV7-2; CDR3 DNA: TGTGCCAGCAGCCGCTCGTCACGCACAGATACGCAGTATTTT; CDR3 protein: CASSRSSRTDTQYF
D gene: TRBD2; J gene: TRBJ2-1; clone size: few; V gene: TRBV9; CDR3 DNA: TGTGCCAGCAGCGTAGGGGGACTAGCCAATGAGCAGTTCTTC; CDR3 protein: CASSVGGLANEQFF
D gene: TRBD2; J gene: TRBJ2-1; clone size: NA; V gene: TRBV5-4; CDR3 DNA: TGTGCCAGCAGCCCGCTAGCGGGGGGGGAAAATGAGCAGTTCTTC; CDR3 protein: CASSPLAGGENEQFF
D gene: NA; J gene: TRBJ1-3; clone size: many; V gene: TRBV5-1; CDR3 DNA: TGCGCCAGCAGCCCGTTCGGAAACACCATATATTTT; CDR3 protein: CASSPFGNTIYF
D gene: TRBD2; J gene: TRBJ2-7; clone size: NA; V gene: TRBV28; CDR3 DNA: TGTGCCAGCAGTTCCCCGGGACTAGCGGCGTCCTACGAGCAGTACTTC; CDR3 protein: CASSSPGLAASYEQYF
D gene: TRBD2; J gene: TRBJ2-1; clone size: many; V gene: TRBV7-2; CDR3 DNA: TGTGCCAGCAGCCGCCGAACAACTAGCGGGGGGACTGAGCAGTTCTTC; CDR3 protein: CASSRRTTSGGTEQFF
D gene: NA; J gene: TRBJ2-1; clone size: many; V gene: TRBV20-1; CDR3 DNA: TGCAGTGCTAGCCCCCAGAGGAATGAGCAGTTCTTC; CDR3 protein: CSASPQRNEQFF
D gene: NA; J gene: TRBJ1-5; clone size: many; V gene: TRBV20-1; CDR3 DNA: TGCAGTCCCCTAAGGTCGGACACCGAGTGGGCCCCCCAGCATTTT; CDR3 protein: CSPLRSDTEWAPQHF
D gene: NA; J gene: TRBJ2-6; clone size: many; V gene: TRBV2; CDR3 DNA: TGTGCCAGCAGTGGGTATGACTCCCCTGGGGCCAACGTCCTGACTTTC; CDR3 protein: CASSGYDSPGANVLTF
D gene: TRBD1; J gene: TRBJ2-7; clone size: NA; V gene: TRBV6-9; CDR3 DNA: TGTGCCAGCAGTTCCCCCGGGACAGGGGAGTACGAGCAGTACTTC; CDR3 protein: CASSSPGTGEYEQYF
D gene: NA; J gene: TRBJ1-1; clone size: many; V gene: TRBV7-2; CDR3 DNA: TGTGCCAGCAGCTTACACAAAAACACTGAAGCTTTCTTT; CDR3 protein: CASSLHKNTEAFF
D gene: NA; J gene: TRBJ2-3; clone size: many; V gene: TRBV6-5; CDR3 DNA: TGTGCCAGCAGTTACTTTGGGGGGATAGATACGCAGTATTTT; CDR3 protein: CASSYFGGIDTQYF
D gene: NA; J gene: TRBJ1-4; clone size: many; V gene: TRBV11-2; CDR3 DNA: TGTGCCAGCAGCTTAGTTGGCGGCAAAAAAAAACTGTTTTTT; CDR3 protein: CASSLVGGKKKLFF
D gene: NA; J gene: TRBJ2-1; clone size: NA; V gene: TRBV19; CDR3 DNA: TGTGCCACAAATATCGGGGCCAGGCAGTTCTTC; CDR3 protein: CATNIGARQFF
D gene: NA; J gene: TRBJ1-1; clone size: NA; V gene: TRBV6-2/TRBV6-3; CDR3 DNA: TGTGCCAGCAGTTACCGGGGAGAAGCTTTCTTT; CDR3 protein: CASSYRGEAFF
D gene: NA; J gene: TRBJ1-1; clone size: many; V gene: TRBV6-5; CDR3 DNA: TGTGCCAGCAGTTACTCGAGAAGGAGAGCTGAAGCTTTCTTT; CDR3 protein: CASSYSRRRAEAFF
D gene: NA; J gene: TRBJ2-7; clone size: many; V gene: TRBV10-3; CDR3 DNA: TGTGCCATCAGTGAGTCGACACAAGCCTACGAGCAGTACTTC; CDR3 protein: CAISESTQAYEQYF
D gene: TRBD2; J gene: TRBJ2-1; clone size: NA; V gene: TRBV10-2; CDR3 DNA: TGCGCCAGCAGTGATTCGGGGGGGGGCCACTCCGCCTTCTTGAATGAGCAGTTCTTC; CDR3 protein: CASSDSGGGHSAFLNEQFF
D gene: TRBD2; J gene: TRBJ2-2; clone size: many; V gene: TRBV11-3; CDR3 DNA: TGTGCCAGCAGCTTAGCGAGCGGGGGAGCGAACACCGGGGAGCTGTTTTTT; CDR3 protein: CASSLASGGANTGELFF
D gene: NA; J gene: TRBJ1-1; clone size: many; V gene: TRBV2; CDR3 DNA: TGTGCCAGCAGCTCAGACATGAACACTGAAGCTTTCTTT; CDR3 protein: CASSSDMNTEAFF
D gene: NA; J gene: TRBJ1-5; clone size: many; V gene: TRBV2; CDR3 DNA: TGTGCCAGCAGTGGGGGCGGCCCCAATCAGCCCCAGCATTTT; CDR3 protein: CASSGGGPNQPQHF
D gene: TRBD1; J gene: TRBJ1-5; clone size: many; V gene: TRBV28; CDR3 DNA: TGTGCCAGCAGACTCTTAACAGGGGGCGTAGATCAGCCCCAGCATTTT; CDR3 protein: CASRLLTGGVDQPQHF
D gene: TRBD1; J gene: TRBJ1-1; clone size: few; V gene: TRBV29-1; CDR3 DNA: TGCAGCGAAAAAACAGGGGGCACTGAAGCTTTCTTT; CDR3 protein: CSEKTGGTEAFF
D gene: NA; J gene: TRBJ2-1; clone size: NA; V gene: TRBV20-1; CDR3 DNA: TGCAGTGCTCGAGCCGACGGGGGCGCCTATGAGCAGTTCTTC; CDR3 protein: CSARADGGAYEQFF
D gene: NA; J gene: TRBJ2-1; clone size: NA; V gene: TRBV6-6; CDR3 DNA: TGTGCCAGCAGTTACTCGACTGGCAGGAGCAATGAGCAGTTCTTC; CDR3 protein: CASSYSTGRSNEQFF
D gene: TRBD1; J gene: TRBJ2-7; clone size: few; V gene: TRBV20-1; CDR3 DNA: TGCAGTGCTAGAGTCCCGGGGACAGGACCCGGCGAGCAGTACTTC; CDR3 protein: CSARVPGTGPGEQYF
D gene: NA; J gene: TRBJ1-2; clone size: many; V gene: TRBV7-3; CDR3 DNA: TGTGCCAGCAGCTTAGACTTAAACTATGGCTACACCTTC; CDR3 protein: CASSLDLNYGYTF
D gene: NA; J gene: TRBJ2-7; clone size: many; V gene: TRBV20-1; CDR3 DNA: TGCAGTGCTAGAGGAGGGGAGGACTACGAGCAGTACTTC; CDR3 protein: CSARGGEDYEQYF
D gene: NA; J gene: TRBJ1-1; clone size: many; V gene: TRBV20-1; CDR3 DNA: TGCAGTGCTGGCAGGGACGACACTGAAGCTTTCTTT; CDR3 protein: CSAGRDDTEAFF
D gene: TRBD2; J gene: TRBJ2-7; clone size: many; V gene: TRBV5-8; CDR3 DNA: TGTGCCAGCAGCTTTCAGCGGGGCGGCTACGAGCAGTACTTC; CDR3 protein: CASSFQRGGYEQYF
D gene: NA; J gene: TRBJ1-2; clone size: many; V gene: TRBV18; CDR3 DNA: TGTGCCAGCTCACATGGTGGACAGTTCTATGGCTACACCTTC; CDR3 protein: CASSHGGQFYGYTF
D gene: TRBD1; J gene: TRBJ1-1; clone size: NA; V gene: TRBV30; CDR3 DNA: TGTGCCTGGAGTTCAACTTGGACAGGGGGCACTGAAGCTTTCTTT; CDR3 protein: CAWSSTWTGGTEAFF
D gene: NA; J gene: TRBJ1-5; clone size: many; V gene: TRBV10-3; CDR3 DNA: TGTGCCATCAGTGAGTCGCCCGGGCACCAGCCCCAGCATTTT; CDR3 protein: CAISESPGHQPQHF
D gene: NA; J gene: TRBJ1-1; clone size: many; V gene: TRBV27; CDR3 DNA: TGTGCCAGCAGTTTAGGCGGGGCGCAAACTGAAGCTTTCTTT; CDR3 protein: CASSLGGAQTEAFF
D gene: NA; J gene: TRBJ2-3; clone size: NA; V gene: TRBV3-1; CDR3 DNA: TGTGCCAGCAGCCGCGAGGCCCGGGCCGATACGCAGTATTTT; CDR3 protein: CASSREARADTQYF
D gene: TRBD2; J gene: TRBJ2-5; clone size: many; V gene: TRBV7-6; CDR3 DNA: TGTGCCAGCAGCTCGGGACTAGCGGGGGGGCGGCAAGAGACCCAGTACTTC; CDR3 protein: CASSSGLAGGRQETQYF
D gene: NA; J gene: TRBJ2-2; clone size: many; V gene: TRBV10-1; CDR3 DNA: TGCGCCAGCAGCCGTTTGTACGGGGAGCTGTTTTTT; CDR3 protein: CASSRLYGELFF
D gene: NA; J gene: TRBJ1-2; clone size: many; V gene: TRBV3-1; CDR3 DNA: TGTGCCAGCAGCCAAGACCTCCTTAAGGGCTACACCTTC; CDR3 protein: CASSQDLLKGYTF
D gene: NA; J gene: TRBJ2-1; clone size: many; V gene: TRBV6-2/TRBV6-3; CDR3 DNA: TGTGCCAGCAGTTACTCGGCAGGGATCGAGCAGTTCTTC; CDR3 protein: CASSYSAGIEQFF
D gene: NA; J gene: TRBJ1-1; clone size: many; V gene: TRBV20-1; CDR3 DNA: TGCAGTGCTATCAGCGGAGGGGCCCGCACTGAAGCTTTCTTT; CDR3 protein: CSAISGGARTEAFF
D gene: TRBD2; J gene: TRBJ2-1; clone size: NA; V gene: TRBV7-3; CDR3 DNA: TGTGCCAGCAGCTCCCGGACTAGCGGGGATTACAATGAGCAGTTCTTC; CDR3 protein: CASSSRTSGDYNEQFF
D gene: NA; J gene: TRBJ1-2; clone size: NA; V gene: TRBV19; CDR3 DNA: TGTGCCAGTAGTATGGTCCTGCAAGGCTATGGCTACACCTTC; CDR3 protein: CASSMVLQGYGYTF
D gene: NA; J gene: TRBJ1-1; clone size: many; V gene: TRBV4-1; CDR3 DNA: TGCGCCAGCAGCCAAATCTCAAGTTTCCAAGCTTTCTTT; CDR3 protein: CASSQISSFQAFF
D gene: NA; J gene: TRBJ2-5; clone size: many; V gene: TRBV29-1; CDR3 DNA: TGCAGCATACAACAGCGGTACCAAGAGACCCAGTACTTC; CDR3 protein: CSIQQRYQETQYF